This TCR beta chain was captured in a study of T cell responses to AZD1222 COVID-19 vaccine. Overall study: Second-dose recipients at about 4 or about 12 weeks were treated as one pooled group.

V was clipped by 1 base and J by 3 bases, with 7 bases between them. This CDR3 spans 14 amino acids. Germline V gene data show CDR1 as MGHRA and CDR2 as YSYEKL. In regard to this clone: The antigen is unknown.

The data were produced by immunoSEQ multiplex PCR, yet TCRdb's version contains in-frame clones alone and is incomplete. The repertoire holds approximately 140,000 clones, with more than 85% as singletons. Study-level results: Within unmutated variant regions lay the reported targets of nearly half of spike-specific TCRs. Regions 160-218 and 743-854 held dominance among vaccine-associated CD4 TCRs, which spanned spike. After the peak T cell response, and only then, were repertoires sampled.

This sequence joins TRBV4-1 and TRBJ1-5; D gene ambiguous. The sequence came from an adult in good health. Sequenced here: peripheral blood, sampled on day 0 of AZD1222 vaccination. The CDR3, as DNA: TGCGCCAGCAGCCAAGGGCCAGCCAATCAGCCCCAGCATTTT. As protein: CASSQGPANQPQHF.